The 25 T cell receptor beta chains below come from one sample, sequenced in a study of blood T cell repertoires in COVID-19. Sequencing used immunoSEQ multiplex PCR; TCRdb keeps in-frame clones, though not all of them. The sample shows around 220,000 clones, about 86% of them seen only once. Sequenced: peripheral blood. The origin of the receptors is a woman in her forties or fifties with COVID-19, enrolled during active disease.

The rearrangement links TRBV13 to TRBJ1-1; D uncertain. Trimming took 0 bases from V and 2 from J, leaving 7 bases between them. Germline V lookup: CDR1 PRHDT, CDR2 FYEKMQ (reference sequence). The CDR3 is made up of 14 amino acids. The CDR3 reads CASSLGVGNTEAFF. CDR3 bases: TGTGCCAGCAGCTTAGGGGTCGGTAACACTGAAGCTTTCTTT.

This clone was detected once. The chain joins TRBV6-1 to TRBJ2-3; 9 bases agree with TRBD2. The J segment lost 8 bases and the V segment lost 3 bases, leaving 15 bases of the junction unmatched. The germline V gene has CDR1 MNHNS and CDR2 SASEGT. The CDR3 runs to 17 residues. The CDR3 DNA is TGTGCCAGCAGTGAGGGCGGGACTAGCAGAGCAGGGGTTACGCAGTATTTT. Protein product: CASSEGGTSRAGVTQYF.

The CDR3 region has the DNA TGTGCCAGCAGTTCCCAGGTGGCGCAGGAAAAACTGTTTTTT. It translates to CASSSQVAQEKLFF. V gene TRBV27 combines with J gene TRBJ1-4; D gene unclear. The length of the CDR3 is 14 residues. Trimming cost V 4 bases and J 8 bases, with 14 bases left between them. Per the germline V gene, CDR1 is MNHEY and CDR2 is SMNVEV (reference sequence).

V is TRBV28 and J is TRBJ1-2; TRBD1 matches 8 bases. Unmatched junction bases numbered 8, after V lost 4 bases and J lost 4 bases. CDR1 is MDHEN, CDR2 SYDVKM, per germline. This CDR3 has 15 amino acids. CDR3 DNA sequence: TGTGCCAGCAGTTCCCCGACAGGGGATGGCTATGGCTACACCTTC. Residues: CASSSPTGDGYGYTF.

V and J are TRBV9 and TRBJ2-2; TRBD2 agrees at 12 bases. The CDR3 totals 20 residues. CDR1 and CDR2 (germline): SGDLS, YYNGEE. J was trimmed by 0 bases and V by 1 base; bases with no gene match: 10. CDR3 region: CASSVNPQASGGANTGELFF. The CDR3 bases are TGTGCCAGCAGCGTAAATCCTCAGGCTAGCGGGGGGGCGAACACCGGGGAGCTGTTTTTT.

The rearrangement links TRBV10-3 to TRBJ2-2, with 8 bases aligning to TRBD1. CDR1 is ENHRY, CDR2 SYGVKD, per germline. The CDR3 extends over 16 amino acids. V trimming: 5 bases; J trimming: 9 bases; junction bases outside the gene matches: 14. CDR3 loop: CAISQGGQVTRRELFF. Written as DNA, the CDR3 is TGTGCCATCAGTCAGGGGGGACAGGTTACCCGGAGGGAGCTGTTTTTT.

The chain carries TRBV28 and TRBJ1-1, with 7 bases aligning to TRBD1. The CDR3 extends over 14 amino acids. Germline-derived CDR1 and CDR2 are MDHEN and SYDVKM. J lost 2 bases, V lost 4 bases, and 4 bases had no gene match. CDR3 sequence reads: CASSWRGRNTEAFF. The CDR3 DNA is TGTGCCAGCAGTTGGAGGGGGCGTAACACTGAAGCTTTCTTT.

This chain connects TRBV29-1 to TRBJ1-2, with 11 bases aligning to TRBD1. Unmatched junction bases numbered 8, after V lost 4 bases and J lost 7 bases. CDR3 length: 14 residues. Germline-derived CDR1 and CDR2 are SQVTM and ANQGSEA. The CDR3 DNA sequence: TGCAGCGTTGCTGGGGACAGGGGGGTTCGTGGCTACACCTTC. It translates to CSVAGDRGVRGYTF. Drawing the rest from reference TRBV29-1 and TRBJ1-2, the complete variable domain is SAVISQKPSRDICQRGTSLTIQCQVDSQVTMMFWYRQQPGQSLTLIATANQGSEATYESGFVIDKFPISRPNLTFSTLTVSNMSPEDSSIYLCSVAGDRGVRGYTFGSGTRLTVV.

This clone was seen a single time. V gene TRBV11-2 combines with J gene TRBJ2-5; TRBD1 matches at 8 bases. Losses at the gene ends were 5 bases for V and 0 bases for J; bases not matched to a gene: 5. Per germline, CDR1 SGHAT and CDR2 FQNNGV. The CDR3 is 15 amino acids. The CDR3, as DNA: TGTGCCAGCAGCCTCACAGGGGGTTACCAAGAGACCCAGTACTTC. This gives the protein CASSLTGGYQETQYF.

V is TRBV24-1 and J is TRBJ2-2; D is possibly TRBD2 (5 bases). Per germline, CDR1 KGHDR and CDR2 SFDVKD. V was cut by 0 bases and J by 1 base, with 11 bases left in between. This CDR3 region has 17 residues. The CDR3 reads CATSDLRADLNTGELFF. For the CDR3, the DNA is TGTGCCACCAGTGATTTGCGAGCGGACTTGAACACCGGGGAGCTGTTTTTT.

The chain joins TRBV6-5 to TRBJ1-5; 10 bases match TRBD1. V was pared by 4 bases and J by 1 base, with 4 bases of the junction left unmatched. This CDR3 spans 16 amino acids. Germline values: CDR1 MNHEY, CDR2 SVGAGI. CDR3 residues: CASSSLGQGSNQPQHF. DNA of the CDR3: TGTGCCAGCAGTTCCCTGGGACAGGGGAGCAATCAGCCCCAGCATTTT.

The chain links TRBV6-5 to TRBJ1-2; 8 nucleotides line up with TRBD1. The germline V gene encodes CDR1 MNHEY and CDR2 SVGAGI. The CDR3 runs 14 residues. Trimming took 4 bases from V and 4 from J; bases not matched to a gene: 5. The CDR3 here is CASSSNRGGYGYTF. The DNA for the CDR3 is TGTGCCAGCAGTTCCAACAGGGGGGGCTATGGCTACACCTTC.

V and J are TRBV5-4 and TRBJ2-7; 8 bases fit TRBD1. V lost 4 bases to trimming and J lost 4 bases; unmatched junction nucleotides: 7. This CDR3 has 14 amino acids. Germline V gives CDR1 SGHNT, CDR2 YYREEE (reference sequence). CDR3 nucleotides: TGTGCCAGCAGCCCCCCGGGACAGGCTTACGAGCAGTACTTC. Its protein product is CASSPPGQAYEQYF. The full variable domain, with the rest looked up from reference TRBV5-4 and TRBJ2-7, is ETGVTQSPTHLIKTRGQQVTLRCSSQSGHNTVSWYQQALGQGPQFIFQYYREEENGRGNFPPRFSGLQFPNYSSELNVNALELDDSALYLCASSPPGQAYEQYFGPGTRLTVT.

This chain links TRBV15 with TRBJ2-2; 7 bases fit TRBD1. The CDR3 is made up of 16 amino acids. Germline CDR1 and CDR2: LNHNV and YYDKDF (reference sequence). V shed 3 bases and J 0 bases; nucleotides not matched to a gene: 4. CDR3 coding DNA: TGTGCCACCAGCAGGGGACAGCGATCGAACACCGGGGAGCTGTTTTTT. Its translation: CATSRGQRSNTGELFF.

The J gene is TRBJ2-7, the V gene TRBV21-1; the table gives TRBD1 as D, unverified against the DNA. TRBV21-1 is tagged as a pseudogene. This CDR3 comprises 16 residues. The CDR3 loop is CASSNLPGQGSYEQYV. The CDR3 nucleotides are TGTGCCAGCAGCAATCTCCCGGGACAGGGCTCCTACGAGCAGTACGTC.

This chain links TRBV27 with TRBJ1-6; 8 bases fit TRBD1. The CDR3 runs to 16 residues. Germline CDR1 reads MNHEY; CDR2 reads SMNVEV (reference sequence). Germline trimming cut 2 bases from V and 9 bases from J; bases unmatched to any gene: 9. The CDR3 sequence: CASSLVGQGVGSPLHF. CDR3 sequence (DNA): TGTGCCAGCAGTTTAGTAGGACAGGGAGTTGGTTCACCCCTCCACTTT.

This clone appeared a single time. The rearrangement links TRBV4-3 to TRBJ1-2; a possible D gene is TRBD1 (6 bases). CDR1 is LGHNA and CDR2 is YSLEER in the germline V gene. Trimming cost V 4 bases and J 4 bases, with 16 bases left between them. The CDR3 length is 15 residues. The CDR3 bases are TGCGCCAGCAGCCCCACCCGGGGGGGCTCCTATGGCTACACCTTC. The encoded protein is CASSPTRGGSYGYTF.

This sequence joins TRBV15 and TRBJ1-2, with a tentative D call TRBD1 (5 bases). V gave up 1 base and J gave up 4 bases, with 10 bases separating them. Germline CDR1 LNHNV, CDR2 YYDKDF (reference sequence). The CDR3 consists of 14 residues. DNA for the CDR3: TGTGCCACCAGCAGAGTAGGAACAGGCTATGGCTACACCTTC. This gives the protein CATSRVGTGYGYTF.

The genes are TRBV5-5 and TRBJ1-2, with D perhaps TRBD1 (6 bases). V was cut by 0 bases and J by 4 bases, with 19 bases left in between. Germline V gene lookup returns CDR1 SGHKS and CDR2 YYEKEE (reference sequence). This CDR3 is 17 amino acids long. In nucleotides, the CDR3 is TGTGCCAGCAGCTTGGGGAATCAGGGGTTTCTTAGCTATGGCTACACCTTC. As protein: CASSLGNQGFLSYGYTF.

This sequence joins TRBV5-4 and TRBJ2-3; 9 nucleotides agree with TRBD2. CDR3 length equals 15 residues. V lost 0 bases, J lost 6 bases, and 5 bases stayed unmatched. Germline values: CDR1 SGHNT, CDR2 YYREEE (reference sequence). In DNA, the CDR3 is TGTGCCAGCAGCTTGGTGGCGGGGGGGCTGGATACGCAGTATTTT. It translates to CASSLVAGGLDTQYF.

The rearrangement uses TRBV28 and TRBJ1-5; D not certain. There are 14 residues in the CDR3. V was pared by 4 bases and J by 2 bases, with 9 bases between. Germline V gene sequence: CDR1 MDHEN, CDR2 SYDVKM. CDR3 protein: CASSSQLGNQPQHF. The CDR3 region has the DNA TGTGCCAGCAGTTCACAACTAGGCAATCAGCCCCAGCATTTT.

This chain links TRBV5-4 with TRBJ2-3; TRBD2 matches 7 bases. This CDR3 contains 14 residues. From germline, CDR1 is SGHNT and CDR2 YYREEE (reference sequence). Germline trimming cut 4 bases from V and 2 bases from J; bases unmatched to any gene: 4. The CDR3 DNA is TGTGCCAGCAGCCCGACTAGCACCACAGATACGCAGTATTTT. Translating it yields CASSPTSTTDTQYF.

The chain recombines TRBV5-4 with TRBJ1-4; tentatively, D is TRBD1 (5 bases). Trimming took 7 bases from V and 7 from J, leaving 14 bases between them. Germline V gene lookup returns CDR1 SGHNT and CDR2 YYREEE (reference sequence). The CDR3 runs to 13 residues. The CDR3 region has the DNA TGTGCCAGCCGGGGGAGAGGGTCTGAAAAACTGTTTTTT. It specifies CASRGRGSEKLFF.

The chain is built from TRBV10-3 and TRBJ2-2, with 9 bases fitting TRBD1. V was clipped by 8 bases and J by 7 bases; unmatched bases: 8. The CDR3 extends over 14 amino acids. Germline values: CDR1 ENHRY, CDR2 SYGVKD. The CDR3 here is CAIGRDRESGELFF. Here the CDR3 DNA reads TGTGCCATCGGACGGGACAGGGAAAGCGGGGAGCTGTTTTTT.

This clone was counted between two and nine times. V is TRBV5-4 and J is TRBJ1-6, with D uncertain. Trimming cost V 2 bases and J 0 bases, with 12 bases left between them. CDR3 length equals 17 residues. Germline V gives CDR1 SGHNT, CDR2 YYREEE (reference sequence). Here the CDR3 DNA reads TGTGCCAGCAGCTTTTCCCCTGGGAGCTCCTATAATTCACCCCTCCACTTT. Protein product: CASSFSPGSSYNSPLHF.